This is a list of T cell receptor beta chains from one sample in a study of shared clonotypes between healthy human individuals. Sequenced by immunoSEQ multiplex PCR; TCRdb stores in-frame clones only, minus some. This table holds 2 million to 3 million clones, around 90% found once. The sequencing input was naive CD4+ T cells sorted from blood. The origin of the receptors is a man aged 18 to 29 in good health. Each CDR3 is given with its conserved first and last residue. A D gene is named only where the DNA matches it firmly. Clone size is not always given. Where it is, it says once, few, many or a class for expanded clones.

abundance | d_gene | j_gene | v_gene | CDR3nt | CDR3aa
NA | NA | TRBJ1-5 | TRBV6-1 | TGTGCCAGCAGTGTACGCCTAGCTGCCGGGAATCAGCCCCAGCATTTT | CASSVRLAAGNQPQHF
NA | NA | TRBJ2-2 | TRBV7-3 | TGTGCCAGCAGCCCGTATAACACCGGGGAGCTGTTTTTT | CASSPYNTGELFF
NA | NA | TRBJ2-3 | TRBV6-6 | TGTGCCAGCAGCCCCGGCAGCACAGATACGCAGTATTTT | CASSPGSTDTQYF
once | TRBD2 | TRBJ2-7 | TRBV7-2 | TGTGCCAGCAGCTCAAATAGCGGGAGTTACACAGAGCAGTACTTC | CASSSNSGSYTEQYF
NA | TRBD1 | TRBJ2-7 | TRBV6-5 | TGTGCCAGCAGTTACTCGACAGGGGGCCATAAGTACTTC | CASSYSTGGHKYF
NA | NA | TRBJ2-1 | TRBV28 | TGTGCCAGTTGGGGTGGGCGGGTCTACAATGAGCAGTTCTTC | CASWGGRVYNEQFF
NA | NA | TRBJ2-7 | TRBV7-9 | TGTGCCAGCAGCGTGGACCTCCGTGGCTACGAGCAGTACTTC | CASSVDLRGYEQYF
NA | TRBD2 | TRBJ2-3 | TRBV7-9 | TGTGCCAGCAGCTCGATTAGCGGGAGGTCCACAGATACGCAGTATTTT | CASSSISGRSTDTQYF
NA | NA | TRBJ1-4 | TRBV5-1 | TGCGCCAGCAGCTTGGTTGGGGTGGGGAATGAAAAACTGTTTTTT | CASSLVGVGNEKLFF
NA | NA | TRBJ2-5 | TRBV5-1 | TGCGCCAGCCGAGAGGAAGCGGCGTACCAAGAGACCCAGTACTTC | CASREEAAYQETQYF
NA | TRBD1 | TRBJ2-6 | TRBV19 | TGTGCCAGTAGTACACCTTGGACAGGGTTGGGCTCTGGGGCCAACGTCCTGACTTTC | CASSTPWTGLGSGANVLTF
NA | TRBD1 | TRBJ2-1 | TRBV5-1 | TGCGCCAGCAGCTCAGAGGGACAGGGCTTCCGACTACACAACAATGAGCAGTTCTTC | CASSSEGQGFRLHNNEQFF
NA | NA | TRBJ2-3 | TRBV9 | TGTGCCAGCAGCGTCCTCACTGGGGCCACAGATACGCAGTATTTT | CASSVLTGATDTQYF
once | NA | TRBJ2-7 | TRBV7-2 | TGTGCCAGCAGCTTAAAAGGGTTCGAGCAGTACTTC | CASSLKGFEQYF
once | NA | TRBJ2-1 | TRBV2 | TGTGCCAGCAGCCCCGAACAGGCATACAATGAGCAGTTCTTC | CASSPEQAYNEQFF
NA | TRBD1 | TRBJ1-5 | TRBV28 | TGTGCCAGCAGTTTGAACCTGTATAAAGGGGGCGGGGGCCTCAATCAGCCCCAGCATTTT | CASSLNLYKGGGGLNQPQHF
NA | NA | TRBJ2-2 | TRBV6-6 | TGTAGGAAGCGATACACCGGGGAGCTGTTTTTT | CRKRYTGELFF
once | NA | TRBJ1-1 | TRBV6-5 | TGTGCCAGCACCATGGACGGAGGTGCGGCTGAAGCTTTCTTT | CASTMDGGAAEAFF
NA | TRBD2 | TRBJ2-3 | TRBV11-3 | TGTGCCAGCTCCGGGGGGTCCGGCCCACGGACAGATACGCAGTATTTT | CASSGGSGPRTDTQYF
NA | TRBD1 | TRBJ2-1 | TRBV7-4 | TGTGCCAGCAGCTTAAGAAGACAGGGGTACAATGAGCAGTTCTTC | CASSLRRQGYNEQFF
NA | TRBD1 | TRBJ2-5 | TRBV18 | TGTGCCAGCTCACAAGGGACAGGGGTGGAGACCCAGTACTTC | CASSQGTGVETQYF
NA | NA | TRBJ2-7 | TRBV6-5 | TGTGCCAGCAGCCGACTAATGTCAGACGAGCAGTACTTC | CASSRLMSDEQYF
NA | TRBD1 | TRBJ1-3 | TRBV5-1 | TGCGCCAGCAGCATGGGACAGGCCCATGGAAACACCATATATTTT | CASSMGQAHGNTIYF
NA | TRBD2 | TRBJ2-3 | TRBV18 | TGTGCCAGCTCACCTGGAGTAGGGGAGGGCCTATCGAGGCAGTATTTT | CASSPGVGEGLSRQYF
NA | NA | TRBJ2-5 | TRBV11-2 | TGTGCCAGCAGCTTACCCTGGGGGATACGAGAGACCCAGTACTTC | CASSLPWGIRETQYF
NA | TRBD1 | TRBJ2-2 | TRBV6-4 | TGTGCCAGCAGTGACTCCTGGGGATGGGGACAGCGACACACCGGGGAGCTGTTTTTT | CASSDSWGWGQRHTGELFF
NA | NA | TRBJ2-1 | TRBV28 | TGTGCCAGCAGTTTAGGGAGGAATGAGCAGTTCTTC | CASSLGRNEQFF
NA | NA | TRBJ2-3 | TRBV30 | TGTGCCTGGAGTAGCCAGGGGGGAGGAGATACGCAGTATTTT | CAWSSQGGGDTQYF
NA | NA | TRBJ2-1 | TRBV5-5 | TGTGCCAGCAGCGCGGGACTGGCCCTATACAATGAGCAGTTCTTC | CASSAGLALYNEQFF
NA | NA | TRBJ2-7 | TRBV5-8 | TGTGCCAGCAGCTCAGGGACACTGAGCTCCTACGAGCAGTACTTC | CASSSGTLSSYEQYF